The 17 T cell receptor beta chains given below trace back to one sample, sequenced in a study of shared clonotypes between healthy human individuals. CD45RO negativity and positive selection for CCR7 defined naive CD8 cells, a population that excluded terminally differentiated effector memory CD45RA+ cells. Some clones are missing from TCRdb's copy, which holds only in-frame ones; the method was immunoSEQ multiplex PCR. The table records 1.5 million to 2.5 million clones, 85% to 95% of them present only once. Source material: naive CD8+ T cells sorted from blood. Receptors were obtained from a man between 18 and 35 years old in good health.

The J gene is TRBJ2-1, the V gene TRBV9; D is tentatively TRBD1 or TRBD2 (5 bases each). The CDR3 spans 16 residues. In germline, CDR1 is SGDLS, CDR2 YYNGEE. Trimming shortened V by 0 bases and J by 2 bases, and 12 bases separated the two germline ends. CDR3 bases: TGTGCCAGCAGCGTAGCAGGGCCCGGGACCTACAATGAGCAGTTCTTC. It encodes CASSVAGPGTYNEQFF. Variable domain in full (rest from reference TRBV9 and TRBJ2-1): DSGVTQTPKHLITATGQRVTLRCSPRSGDLSVYWYQQSLDQGLQFLIQYYNGEERAKGNILERFSAQQFPDLHSELNLSSLELGDSALYFCASSVAGPGTYNEQFFGPGTRLTVL.

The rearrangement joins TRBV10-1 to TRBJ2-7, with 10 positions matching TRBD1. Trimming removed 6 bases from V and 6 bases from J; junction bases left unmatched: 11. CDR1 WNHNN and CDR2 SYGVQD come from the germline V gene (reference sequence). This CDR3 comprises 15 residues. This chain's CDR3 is CASRRRQGALREQYF. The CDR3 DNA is TGCGCCAGCAGACGACGACAGGGGGCTCTTCGCGAGCAGTACTTC.

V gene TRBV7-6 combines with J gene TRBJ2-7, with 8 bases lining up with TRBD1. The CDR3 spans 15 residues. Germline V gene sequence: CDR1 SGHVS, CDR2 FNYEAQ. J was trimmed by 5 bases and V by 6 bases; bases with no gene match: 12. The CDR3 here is CASSLTSGQGDEQYF. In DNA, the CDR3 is TGTGCCAGCAGTCTCACCTCCGGACAGGGTGACGAGCAGTACTTC.

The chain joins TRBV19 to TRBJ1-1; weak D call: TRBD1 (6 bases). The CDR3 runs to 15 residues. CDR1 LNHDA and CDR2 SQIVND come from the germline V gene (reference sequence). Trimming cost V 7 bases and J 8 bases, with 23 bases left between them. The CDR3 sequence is CASKGPGGAANEAFF. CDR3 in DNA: TGTGCCAGTAAGGGCCCGGGGGGGGCAGCGAACGAAGCTTTCTTT.

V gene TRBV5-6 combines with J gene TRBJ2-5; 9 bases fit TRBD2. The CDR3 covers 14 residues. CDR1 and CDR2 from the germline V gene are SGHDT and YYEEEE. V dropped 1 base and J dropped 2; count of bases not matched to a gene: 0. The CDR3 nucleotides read TGTGCCAGCAGCTTGACTAGCGGGCAAGAGACCCAGTACTTC. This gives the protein CASSLTSGQETQYF. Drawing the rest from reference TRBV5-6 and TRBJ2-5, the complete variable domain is DAGVTQSPTHLIKTRGQQVTLRCSPKSGHDTVSWYQQALGQGPQFIFQYYEEEERQRGNFPDRFSGHQFPNYSSELNVNALLLGDSALYLCASSLTSGQETQYFGPGTRLLVL.

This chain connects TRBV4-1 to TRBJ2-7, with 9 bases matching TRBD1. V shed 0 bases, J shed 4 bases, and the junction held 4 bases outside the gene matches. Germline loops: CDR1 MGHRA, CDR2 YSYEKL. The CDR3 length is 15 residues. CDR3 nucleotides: TGCGCCAGCAGCCAAGAAGGGACAGGGTTTTACGAGCAGTACTTC. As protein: CASSQEGTGFYEQYF.

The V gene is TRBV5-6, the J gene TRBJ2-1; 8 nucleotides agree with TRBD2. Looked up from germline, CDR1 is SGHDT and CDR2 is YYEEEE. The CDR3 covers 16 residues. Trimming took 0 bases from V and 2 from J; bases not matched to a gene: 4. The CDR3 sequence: CASSLDVGGAYNEQFF. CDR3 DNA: TGTGCCAGCAGCTTGGATGTCGGGGGGGCCTACAATGAGCAGTTCTTC.

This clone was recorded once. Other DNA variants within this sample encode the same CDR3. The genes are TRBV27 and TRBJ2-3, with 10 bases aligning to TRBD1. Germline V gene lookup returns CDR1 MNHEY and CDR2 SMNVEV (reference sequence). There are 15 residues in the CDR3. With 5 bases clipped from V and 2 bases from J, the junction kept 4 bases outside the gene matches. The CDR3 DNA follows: TGTGCCAGCAGTCCGGGGACAGGGGTCACAGATACGCAGTATTTT. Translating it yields CASSPGTGVTDTQYF.

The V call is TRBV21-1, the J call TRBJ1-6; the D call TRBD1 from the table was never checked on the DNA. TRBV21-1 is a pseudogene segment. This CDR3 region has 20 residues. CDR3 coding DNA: TGTGCCAGCAGCACCAGCAGAACAGGGGGCGTACTGTCTTATAATTCACCCCTCCACTTT. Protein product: CASSTSRTGGVLSYNSPLHF.

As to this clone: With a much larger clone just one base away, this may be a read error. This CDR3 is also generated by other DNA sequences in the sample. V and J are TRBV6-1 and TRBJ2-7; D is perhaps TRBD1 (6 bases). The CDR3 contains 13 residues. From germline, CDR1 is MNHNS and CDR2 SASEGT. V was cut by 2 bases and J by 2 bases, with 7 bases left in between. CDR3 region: CASSEQGTYEQYF. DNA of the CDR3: TGTGCCAGCAGTGAACAGGGGACCTACGAGCAGTACTTC.

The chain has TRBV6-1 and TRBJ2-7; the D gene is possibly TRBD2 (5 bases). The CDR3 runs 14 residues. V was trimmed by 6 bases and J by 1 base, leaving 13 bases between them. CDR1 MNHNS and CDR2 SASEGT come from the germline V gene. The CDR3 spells CASRERRGSYEQYF. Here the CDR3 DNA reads TGTGCCAGCAGGGAGAGACGGGGTTCCTACGAGCAGTACTTC.

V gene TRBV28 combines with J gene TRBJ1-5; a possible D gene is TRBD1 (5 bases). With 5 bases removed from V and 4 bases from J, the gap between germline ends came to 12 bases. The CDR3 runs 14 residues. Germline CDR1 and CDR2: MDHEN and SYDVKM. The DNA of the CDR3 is TGTGCCAGCAGTCTCCCCGGACAAAATCAGCCCCAGCATTTT. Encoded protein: CASSLPGQNQPQHF.

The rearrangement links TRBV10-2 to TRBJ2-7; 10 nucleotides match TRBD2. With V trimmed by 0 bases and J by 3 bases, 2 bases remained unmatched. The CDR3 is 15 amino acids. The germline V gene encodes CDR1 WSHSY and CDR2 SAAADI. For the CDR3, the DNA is TGCGCCAGCAGTGAGTCTCCTAGCGGGGGCTACGAGCAGTACTTC. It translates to CASSESPSGGYEQYF.

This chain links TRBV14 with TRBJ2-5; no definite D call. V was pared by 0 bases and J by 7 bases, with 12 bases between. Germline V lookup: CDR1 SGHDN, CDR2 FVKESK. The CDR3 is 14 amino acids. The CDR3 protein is CASSQETLLTTQYF. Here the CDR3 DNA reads TGTGCCAGCAGCCAAGAAACCCTGCTAACGACCCAGTACTTC.

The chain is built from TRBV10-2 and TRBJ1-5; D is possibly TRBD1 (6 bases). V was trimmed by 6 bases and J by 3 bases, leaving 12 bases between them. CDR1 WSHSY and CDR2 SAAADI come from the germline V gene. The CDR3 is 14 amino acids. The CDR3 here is CASSPTGPNQPQHF. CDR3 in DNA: TGCGCCAGCAGCCCGACAGGCCCCAATCAGCCCCAGCATTTT.

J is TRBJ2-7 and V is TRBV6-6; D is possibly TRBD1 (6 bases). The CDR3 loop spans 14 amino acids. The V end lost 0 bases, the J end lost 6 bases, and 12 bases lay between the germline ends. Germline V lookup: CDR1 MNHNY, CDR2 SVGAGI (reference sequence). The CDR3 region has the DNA TGTGCCAGCAGTTACTCGAGTACAGGGATCGAGCAGTACTTC. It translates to CASSYSSTGIEQYF.

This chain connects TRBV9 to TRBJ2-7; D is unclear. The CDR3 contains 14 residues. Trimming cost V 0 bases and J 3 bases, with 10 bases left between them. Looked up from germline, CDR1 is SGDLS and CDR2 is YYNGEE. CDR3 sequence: CASSVGKGLYEQYF. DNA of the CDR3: TGTGCCAGCAGCGTAGGCAAGGGCCTCTACGAGCAGTACTTC.